The source of this T cell receptor beta chain is a study of OX40 agonist ivuxolimab in advanced cancers. The CDR3 spans 15 residues. Trimming removed 5 bases from V and 0 bases from J, with 11 bases in between. Germline loops: CDR1 LGHNA, CDR2 YNFKEQ. The assay was immunoSEQ multiplex PCR, and TCRdb's table has in-frame clones only and misses some. Of approximately 66,000 clones listed, about 85% were seen once; the top ten hold approximately 0.78%. Sequenced material: CD4+ or CD8+ T cells sorted from blood, taken in a trial of the OX40 agonist ivuxolimab. This rearrangement joins TRBV4-2 to TRBJ2-1; D is perhaps TRBD2 (6 bases). The origin of this receptor is an adult with an advanced solid tumor such as melanoma, head and neck, liver or kidney cancer. CDR3 nucleotide sequence: TGTGCCAGCAGCTGGGACTCGAGCTCCTACAATGAGCAGTTCTTC. Translation gives CASSWDSSSYNEQFF.